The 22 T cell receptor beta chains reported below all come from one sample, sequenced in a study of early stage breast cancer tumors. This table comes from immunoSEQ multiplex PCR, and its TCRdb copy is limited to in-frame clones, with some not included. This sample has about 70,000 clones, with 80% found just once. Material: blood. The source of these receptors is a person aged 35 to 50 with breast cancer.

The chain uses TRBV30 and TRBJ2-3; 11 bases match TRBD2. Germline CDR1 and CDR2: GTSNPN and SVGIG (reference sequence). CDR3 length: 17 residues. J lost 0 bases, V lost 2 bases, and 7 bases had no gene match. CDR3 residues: CAWSTPGLAASTDTQYF. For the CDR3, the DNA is TGTGCCTGGAGTACCCCGGGACTAGCGGCTAGCACAGATACGCAGTATTTT.

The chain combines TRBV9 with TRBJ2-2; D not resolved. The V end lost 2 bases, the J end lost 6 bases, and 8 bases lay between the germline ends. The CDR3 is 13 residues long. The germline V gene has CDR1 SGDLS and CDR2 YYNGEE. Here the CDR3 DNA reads TGTGCCAGCAGCGTTGGACCCTCCGGGGAGCTGTTTTTT. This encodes CASSVGPSGELFF.

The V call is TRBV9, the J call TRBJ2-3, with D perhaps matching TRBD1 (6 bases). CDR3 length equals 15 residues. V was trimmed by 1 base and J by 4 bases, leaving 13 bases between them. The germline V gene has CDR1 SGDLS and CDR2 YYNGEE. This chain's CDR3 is CASSVRTGRADTQYF. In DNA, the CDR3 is TGTGCCAGCAGCGTACGTACAGGGCGTGCAGATACGCAGTATTTT.

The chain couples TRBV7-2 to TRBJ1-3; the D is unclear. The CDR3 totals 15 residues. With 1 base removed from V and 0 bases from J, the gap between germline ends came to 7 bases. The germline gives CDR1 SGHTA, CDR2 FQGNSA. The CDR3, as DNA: TGTGCCAGCAGCTTAGTCGGCCTCTCTGGAAACACCATATATTTT. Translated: CASSLVGLSGNTIYF.

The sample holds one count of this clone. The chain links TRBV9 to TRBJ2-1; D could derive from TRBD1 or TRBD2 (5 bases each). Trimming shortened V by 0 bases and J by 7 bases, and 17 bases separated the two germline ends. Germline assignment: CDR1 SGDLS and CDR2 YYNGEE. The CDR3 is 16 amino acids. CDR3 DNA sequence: TGTGCCAGCAGCGTAGATCTTGGGGGATGGGGTAATGAGCAGTTCTTC. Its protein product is CASSVDLGGWGNEQFF.

The CDR3: CASSWREGRANEQFF. In nucleotides, the CDR3 is TGTGCCAGCAGCTGGCGCGAAGGACGGGCAAATGAGCAGTTCTTC. The chain uses TRBV7-9 and TRBJ2-1; D is uncertain. CDR1 and CDR2 (germline): SEHNR, FQNEAQ (reference sequence). CDR3 length equals 15 residues. Trimming shortened V by 4 bases and J by 7 bases, and 17 bases separated the two germline ends.

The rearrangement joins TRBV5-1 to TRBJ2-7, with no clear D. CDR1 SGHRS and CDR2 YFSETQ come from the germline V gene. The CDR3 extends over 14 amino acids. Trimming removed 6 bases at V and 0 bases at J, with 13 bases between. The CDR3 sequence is CASKADIFSYEQYF. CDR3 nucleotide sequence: TGCGCCAGCAAGGCAGATATTTTCTCCTACGAGCAGTACTTC.

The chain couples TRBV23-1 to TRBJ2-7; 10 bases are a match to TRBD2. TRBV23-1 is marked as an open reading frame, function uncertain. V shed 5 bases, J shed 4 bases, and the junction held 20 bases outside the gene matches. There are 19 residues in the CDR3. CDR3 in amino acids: CASSSPSSIAGGGPYEQYF. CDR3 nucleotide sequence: TGCGCCAGCAGTTCCCCATCATCCATAGCGGGAGGAGGCCCTTACGAGCAGTACTTC.

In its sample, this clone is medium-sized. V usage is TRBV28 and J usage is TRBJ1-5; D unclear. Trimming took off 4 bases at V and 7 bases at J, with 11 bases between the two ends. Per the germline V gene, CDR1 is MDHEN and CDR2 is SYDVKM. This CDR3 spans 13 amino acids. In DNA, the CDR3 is TGTGCCAGCAGTTACCAGGTAGAACAGCCCCAGCATTTT. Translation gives CASSYQVEQPQHF.

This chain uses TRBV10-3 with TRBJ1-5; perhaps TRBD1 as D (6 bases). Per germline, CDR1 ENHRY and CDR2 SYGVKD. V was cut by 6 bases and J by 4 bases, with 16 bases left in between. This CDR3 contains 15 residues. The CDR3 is CAIRGEGVINQPQHF. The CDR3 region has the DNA TGTGCCATCAGGGGGGAGGGGGTAATAAATCAGCCCCAGCATTTT.

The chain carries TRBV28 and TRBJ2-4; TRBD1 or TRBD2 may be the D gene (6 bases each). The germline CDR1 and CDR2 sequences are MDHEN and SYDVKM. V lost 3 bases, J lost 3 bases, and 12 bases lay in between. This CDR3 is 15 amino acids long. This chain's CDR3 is CASSFPGASKNIQYF. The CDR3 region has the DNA TGTGCCAGCAGTTTTCCGGGGGCGAGCAAAAACATTCAGTACTTC.

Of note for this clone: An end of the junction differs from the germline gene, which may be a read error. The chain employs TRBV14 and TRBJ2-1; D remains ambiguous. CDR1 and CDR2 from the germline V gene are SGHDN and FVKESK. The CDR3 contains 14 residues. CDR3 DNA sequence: TGTGCCAGCAGCCCCCTGAGGACCTACAGTGAGCAGTTCTTC. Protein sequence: CASSPLRTYSEQFF.

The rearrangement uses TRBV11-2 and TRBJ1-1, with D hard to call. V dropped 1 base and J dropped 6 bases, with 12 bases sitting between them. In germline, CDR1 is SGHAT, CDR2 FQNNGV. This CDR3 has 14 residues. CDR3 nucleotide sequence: TGTGCCAGCAGCTTAGTAGTGGGCGCGGCTGAAGCTTTCTTT. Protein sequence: CASSLVVGAAEAFF.

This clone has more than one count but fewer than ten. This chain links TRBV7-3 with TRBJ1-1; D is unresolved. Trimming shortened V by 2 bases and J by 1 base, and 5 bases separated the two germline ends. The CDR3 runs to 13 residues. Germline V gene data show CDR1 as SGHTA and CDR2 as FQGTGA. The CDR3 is CASSLGWNTEAFF. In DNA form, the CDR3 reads TGTGCCAGCAGCTTAGGCTGGAACACTGAAGCTTTCTTT.

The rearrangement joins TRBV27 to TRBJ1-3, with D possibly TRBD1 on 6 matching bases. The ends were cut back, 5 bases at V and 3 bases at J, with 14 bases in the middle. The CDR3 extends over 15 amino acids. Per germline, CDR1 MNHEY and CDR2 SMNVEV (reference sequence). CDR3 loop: CASSPTSGHGNTIYF. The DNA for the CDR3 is TGTGCCAGCAGTCCAACCTCGGGACATGGAAACACCATATATTTT.

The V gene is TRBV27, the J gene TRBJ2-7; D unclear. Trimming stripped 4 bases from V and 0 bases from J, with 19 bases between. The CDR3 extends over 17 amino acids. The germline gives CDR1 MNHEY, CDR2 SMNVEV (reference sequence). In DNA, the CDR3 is TGTGCCAGCAGTTGGGTGTCGGGTTCGCGTTACTCCTACGAGCAGTACTTC. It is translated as CASSWVSGSRYSYEQYF.

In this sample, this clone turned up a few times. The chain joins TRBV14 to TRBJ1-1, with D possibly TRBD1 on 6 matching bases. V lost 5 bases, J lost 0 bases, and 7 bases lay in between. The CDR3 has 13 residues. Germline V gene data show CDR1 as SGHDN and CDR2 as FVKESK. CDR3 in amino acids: CASSRTVNTEAFF. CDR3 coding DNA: TGTGCCAGCAGCAGGACAGTGAACACTGAAGCTTTCTTT.

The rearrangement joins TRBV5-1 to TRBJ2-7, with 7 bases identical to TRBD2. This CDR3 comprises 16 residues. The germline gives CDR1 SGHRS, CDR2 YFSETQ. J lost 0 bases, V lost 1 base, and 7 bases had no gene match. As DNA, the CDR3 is TGCGCCAGCAGCTTGACAAGCGGGATGAGCTCCTACGAGCAGTACTTC. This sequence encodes CASSLTSGMSSYEQYF.

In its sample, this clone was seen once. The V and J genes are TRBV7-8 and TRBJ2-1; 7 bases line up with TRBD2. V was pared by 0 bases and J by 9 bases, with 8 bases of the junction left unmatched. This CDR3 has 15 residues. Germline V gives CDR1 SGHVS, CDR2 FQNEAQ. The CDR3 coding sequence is TGTGCCAGCAGCTTAGCGAGTGCGGGAGTGGGTGAGCAGTTCTTC. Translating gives CASSLASAGVGEQFF.

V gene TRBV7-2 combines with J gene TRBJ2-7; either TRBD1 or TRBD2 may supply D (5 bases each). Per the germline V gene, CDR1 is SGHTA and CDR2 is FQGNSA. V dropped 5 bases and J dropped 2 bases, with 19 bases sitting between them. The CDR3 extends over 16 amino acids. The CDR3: CASSPSWGSGAYEQYF. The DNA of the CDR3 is TGTGCCAGCAGCCCCAGTTGGGGGAGCGGAGCCTACGAGCAGTACTTC.

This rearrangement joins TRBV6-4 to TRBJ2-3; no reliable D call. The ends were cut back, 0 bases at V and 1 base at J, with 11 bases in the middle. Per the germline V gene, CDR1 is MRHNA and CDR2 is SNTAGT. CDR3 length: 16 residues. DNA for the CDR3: TGTGCCAGCAGTGACTCCCCTTCCCTCGGCACAGATACGCAGTATTTT. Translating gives CASSDSPSLGTDTQYF.

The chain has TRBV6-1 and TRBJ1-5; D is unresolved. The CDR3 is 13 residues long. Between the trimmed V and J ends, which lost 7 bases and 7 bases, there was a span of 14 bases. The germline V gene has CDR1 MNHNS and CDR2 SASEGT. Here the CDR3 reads CASTTPPRQPQHF. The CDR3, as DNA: TGTGCCAGCACAACTCCCCCCCGACAGCCCCAGCATTTT.